This TCR beta chain comes out of a study of T-cell reconstitution after alpha-beta-depleted transplantation in children. Study-wide results and limits: Alpha-beta T cells about two months after transplant reportedly derived from several hundred expanded graft clones. Some patients owed their high day-60 TCRbeta diversity to surviving recipient T cells and thymic progenitors. It was newly produced T cells that mostly accounted for T-cell counts and diversity one year after transplant.

This CDR3 is 13 amino acids long. J was trimmed by 5 bases and V by 3 bases; bases with no gene match: 2. Germline lookup yields CDR1 SGHDT and CDR2 YYEEEE. This clonotype was seen ten or more times. Its antigen is unidentified. During its preparation, the TCRbeta library received unique molecular identifiers. Via MiXCR, TCRdb re-called the PCR reads, giving one row per CDR3 protein. The table includes about 250,000 distinct CDR3 sequences, roughly a quarter detected once. The chain carries TRBV5-6 and TRBJ2-7; 10 bases are a match to TRBD2. This sequence was found in a female patient between 2 and 10 years old who had a stem cell transplant for congenital amegakaryocytic thrombocytopenia, so the T cells may come from the graft donor. Sequences were derived from PBMCs, mostly from graft donor cells, sampled 360 days after TCRalphabeta/CD19-depleted stem cell transplant. CDR3: CASSYTSGDEQYF. CDR3 nucleotide sequence: TGTGCCAGCAGCTACACTAGCGGGGACGAGCAGTACTTC.